Below are 14 T cell receptor beta chains sequenced from a single sample in a study of spatial heterogeneity in lung cancer. TCRdb itself ran the 5' RACE reads through MiXCR, one entry per CDR3 protein. The table lists 85,000 to 100,000 distinct CDR3 sequences, approximately 19% of them singletons. The time point here: blood at routine non-recurrence follow-up after resection. The sample in question was PBMCs, obtained at follow-up. The source is a male donor with early-stage non-small cell lung cancer.

This clonotype was observed a handful of times. This chain joins TRBV7-2 and TRBJ1-1; D is uncertain. The CDR3 extends over 15 amino acids. Germline CDR1 reads SGHTA; CDR2 reads FQGNSA. The V end was cut by 2 bases, the J end by 1 base, with 11 bases between. CDR3 bases: TGTGCCAGCAGCTTACCCGGGTCAGCGAACACTGAAGCTTTCTTT. Its protein is CASSLPGSANTEAFF.

The chain couples TRBV19 to TRBJ2-1; D possibly corresponds to TRBD1 (5 bases). The V gene's germline CDR1 is LNHDA and CDR2 SQIVND (reference sequence). This CDR3 has 13 residues. Trimming left V 7 bases short and J 6 bases short, with 13 bases between. CDR3 sequence reads: CASMATAGNEQFF. CDR3 DNA: TGTGCCAGTATGGCGACAGCCGGCAATGAGCAGTTCTTC.

This clonotype was counted a few times. This sequence joins TRBV5-1 and TRBJ2-2, with 7 bases lining up with TRBD2. J was trimmed by 1 base and V by 1 base; bases with no gene match: 4. The CDR3 spans 16 residues. Germline V CDR1 and CDR2: SGHRS, YFSETQ. The CDR3 spells CASSLLSGKNTGELFF. The CDR3 coding sequence is TGCGCCAGCAGCTTGTTGAGCGGGAAGAACACCGGGGAGCTGTTTTTT.

This clonotype occurred a few times. The chain employs TRBV7-2 and TRBJ2-1, with a weak D call TRBD2 (5 bases). V was cut by 6 bases and J by 2 bases, with 11 bases left in between. Germline V gene lookup returns CDR1 SGHTA and CDR2 FQGNSA. This CDR3 is built from 14 residues. CDR3 region: CASRPGITYNEQFF. The CDR3 DNA is TGTGCCAGCAGGCCCGGGATAACCTACAATGAGCAGTTCTTC.

The genes are TRBV6-1 and TRBJ2-5; no clear D. With 7 bases removed from V and 2 bases from J, the gap between germline ends came to 17 bases. The CDR3 covers 15 residues. The germline V gene encodes CDR1 MNHNS and CDR2 SASEGT. The CDR3 nucleotides read TGTGCCAGCATTCGACAACACCTTTATCAAGAGACCCAGTACTTC. Translated, it gives CASIRQHLYQETQYF.

CDR3: CASHSTAGYGYTF. In DNA form, the CDR3 reads TGTGCCAGCCATTCGACGGCGGGCTATGGCTACACCTTC. The rearrangement uses TRBV7-2 and TRBJ1-2; D gene uncertain. The CDR3 has 13 amino acids. Deletions cut 8 bases from V and 4 bases from J, with 14 bases between. Germline V gene data show CDR1 as SGHTA and CDR2 as FQGNSA.

The rearrangement joins TRBV28 to TRBJ2-3; 7 bases match TRBD2. Trimming cost V 5 bases and J 3 bases; bases outside gene matches: 2. The CDR3 is 13 amino acids. The germline V gene encodes CDR1 MDHEN and CDR2 SYDVKM. In nucleotides, the CDR3 is TGTGCCAGCAGTCCGGGGGGAACAGATACGCAGTATTTT. Translation: CASSPGGTDTQYF.

The chain links TRBV27 to TRBJ2-7; TRBD2 aligns across 7 bases. V was clipped by 8 bases and J by 2 bases; unmatched bases: 12. The length of the CDR3 is 15 residues. Germline V gene lookup returns CDR1 MNHEY and CDR2 SMNVEV (reference sequence). CDR3 sequence: CASSQKGGITYEQYV. The CDR3 bases are TGTGCCAGCTCCCAGAAGGGAGGGATTACCTACGAGCAGTACGTC.

This clonotype has more than one count but fewer than ten. V and J are TRBV5-1 and TRBJ1-4; possible D gene TRBD1, 5 bases. This CDR3 spans 16 amino acids. V was shortened by 3 bases and J by 0 bases, with 12 bases between the two germline ends. The germline gives CDR1 SGHRS, CDR2 YFSETQ. CDR3 sequence reads: CASSYSGATTNEKLFF. CDR3 bases: TGCGCCAGCAGCTACAGTGGGGCCACAACTAATGAAAAACTGTTTTTT.

The chain recombines TRBV20-1 with TRBJ1-1, with TRBD1 matching over 9 bases. The V gene's germline CDR1 is DFQATT and CDR2 SNEGSKA (reference sequence). V was clipped by 5 bases and J by 5 bases; unmatched bases: 9. The CDR3 loop spans 14 amino acids. CDR3 sequence reads: CSAGRGTGKTEAFF. CDR3 bases: TGCAGTGCTGGAAGGGGGACAGGGAAGACTGAAGCTTTCTTT.

V and J are TRBV9 and TRBJ2-3, with 10 bases fitting TRBD2. The J segment lost 6 bases and the V segment lost 0 bases, leaving 7 bases of the junction unmatched. This CDR3 is built from 16 residues. Germline V CDR1 and CDR2: SGDLS, YYNGEE. DNA of the CDR3: TGTGCCAGCAGCGTAGAGGGACTAGCGTTGGCGGATACGCAGTATTTT. Its protein product is CASSVEGLALADTQYF.

The chain uses TRBV6-2 or TRBV6-3 and TRBJ1-1, with TRBD1 as a possible D gene (6 bases). V shed 7 bases and J shed 5 bases, with 14 bases lying between them. Germline V gene lookup returns CDR1 MNHEY and CDR2 SVGEGT. The CDR3 loop spans 13 amino acids. In DNA form, the CDR3 reads TGTGCCAGCAAGAGGGGGGTCAGGACTGAAGCTTTCTTT. Its protein is CASKRGVRTEAFF.

This clonotype was observed a handful of times. V and J are TRBV6-5 and TRBJ2-7, with TRBD1 identical over 7 bases. Germline CDR1 and CDR2: MNHEY and SVGAGI. This CDR3 contains 12 residues. The trim removed 5 bases at V and 5 bases at J, leaving 3 bases unmatched. CDR3 bases: TGTGCCAGCAGTAAAGGGGGCGACGAGCAGTACTTC. Amino acid sequence: CASSKGGDEQYF.

This clonotype was seen a few times. The J gene is TRBJ2-3, the V gene TRBV7-9; 7 bases are a match to TRBD1. This CDR3 region has 15 residues. The germline gives CDR1 SEHNR, CDR2 FQNEAQ (reference sequence). The V segment lost 4 bases and the J segment 3 bases; nucleotides outside the gene matches: 7. As DNA, the CDR3 is TGTGCCAGCAGCTCTAAAAACAGGGGTACAGATACGCAGTATTTT. Residues: CASSSKNRGTDTQYF.